This T cell receptor (beta chain) was recovered during a study of shared clonotypes between healthy human individuals. Note on this clone: The antigen is unknown.

V shed 1 base and J 3 bases; nucleotides not matched to a gene: 13. CDR1 and CDR2 from the germline V gene are SEHNR and FQNEAQ (reference sequence). This CDR3 region has 18 residues. Repertoires were generated with immunoSEQ multiplex PCR, while TCRdb's copy carries only in-frame clones and drops some. In the table there are 2,500,000 or so clones, 85% to 95% of which are singletons. CD45RA-negative memory and CD45RA+ naive subsets were split from the CD4+ cells. Findings and limits, study-wide: Though the depth was large, rarefaction showed that sorted-subset sequencing was incomplete. The authors sampled blood alone, and tissue repertoires likely differ.

The receptor comes from a man younger than 30 in good health. Some clones in this sample may be carry-over from other donors' samples. The V gene is TRBV7-9, the J gene TRBJ2-7, with 9 bases identical to TRBD2. The sequencing input was naive CD4+ T cells from PBMCs. Sample subset: CD45RA+ positively selected. The DNA for the CDR3 is TGTGCCAGCAGCTTAGGAGGTCTAGCGGGACCACAAAGCTACGAGCAGTACTTC. Protein: CASSLGGLAGPQSYEQYF.